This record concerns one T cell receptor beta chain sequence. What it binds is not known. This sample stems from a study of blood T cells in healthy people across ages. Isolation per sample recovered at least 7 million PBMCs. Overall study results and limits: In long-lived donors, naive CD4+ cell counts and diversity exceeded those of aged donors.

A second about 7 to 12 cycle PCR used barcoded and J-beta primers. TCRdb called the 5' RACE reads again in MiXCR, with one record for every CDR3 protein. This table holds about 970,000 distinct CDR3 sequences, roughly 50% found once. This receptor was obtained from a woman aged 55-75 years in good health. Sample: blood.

Here the CDR3 reads CASSQSPGLTDTQYF. The DNA for the CDR3 is TGTGCCAGCAGTCAATCCCCGGGACTAACAGATACGCAGTATTTT. J is TRBJ2-3 and V is TRBV2; 7 bases match TRBD2. The V gene's germline CDR1 is SNHLY and CDR2 FYNNEI. V trimming: 5 bases; J trimming: 3 bases; junction bases outside the gene matches: 8. CDR3 length: 15 residues.